This T cell receptor (beta chain) comes out of a study of OX40 agonist ivuxolimab in advanced cancers. General study findings and limits: Researchers did not establish what antigens the expanded peripheral T cells target.

Systemic immunosuppression or autoimmune disease history was grounds to exclude patients. Clones were sequenced by immunoSEQ multiplex PCR, and TCRdb holds only the in-frame ones, with some missing. The sample gives around 100,000 clones, over 75% of which show up once; 2% to 3% is in the top ten. Concerning this clone itself: The antigen remains unidentified.

The V gene end was trimmed by 5 bases and the J gene end by 1 base; junction bases not matched to a gene: 9. From germline, CDR1 is SGDLS and CDR2 YYNGEE. The CDR3 is made up of 15 amino acids. The receptor's source is an adult with an advanced solid tumor such as melanoma, head and neck, liver or kidney cancer. The source material was CD4+ or CD8+ T cells sorted from blood, sampled in a trial of the OX40 agonist ivuxolimab. The chain links TRBV9 to TRBJ2-7; 7 bases fit TRBD1. CDR3: CASSRMTGPSYEQYF. DNA for the CDR3: TGTGCCAGCAGTCGGATGACAGGGCCTTCCTACGAGCAGTACTTC. The full variable domain, its missing parts supplied by reference TRBV9 and TRBJ2-7, is DSGVTQTPKHLITATGQRVTLRCSPRSGDLSVYWYQQSLDQGLQFLIQYYNGEERAKGNILERFSAQQFPDLHSELNLSSLELGDSALYFCASSRMTGPSYEQYFGPGTRLTVT.